This T cell receptor beta chain was captured in a study of cytomegalovirus exposure and HLA in healthy donors. Study-level findings and limits: The majority of TCR sequences were rare, yet some public TCRs appeared in many donors. According to an earlier analysis, most TCR beta V segments yielded productive rearrangements about 87% or about 30% of the time. The authors judged a highly shared variant cluster likely a sequencing artifact.

A multiplex PCR was run with 60 Vbeta primers and 13 Jbeta primers. Assay: immunoSEQ multiplex PCR; the TCRdb copy retains only in-frame clones and omits some. The sample has around 68,000 clones; 85% are singletons. Notes on this clone: Its antigen remains unidentified.

Trimming removed 6 bases at V and 8 bases at J, with 13 bases between. Germline CDR1 reads SQVTM; CDR2 reads ANQGSEA. The CDR3 covers 12 residues. The sequence derives from a female donor in good health and CMV-seronegative. The chain links TRBV29-1 to TRBJ1-4; the D is unclear. Material: PBMCs. The CDR3 DNA follows: TGCAGCGTGTATCTCGAGAGGGAAAAACTGTTTTTT. It yields the protein CSVYLEREKLFF.